The source of this T cell receptor beta chain is a study of blood T cell repertoires in COVID-19. The V and J ends lost 8 bases and 7 bases respectively, with 18 bases between them. From germline, CDR1 is MNHEY and CDR2 SVGAGI. The length of the CDR3 is 14 residues. TCRdb's table, derived via immunoSEQ multiplex PCR, lists solely in-frame clones and lacks some. Here the sample spans about 260,000 clones, 91% being singletons. The sequencing sample was made of peripheral blood. The receptor was isolated from a person in their late teens or twenties with COVID-19, enrolled during active disease. The chain uses TRBV6-5 and TRBJ2-1; D might be TRBD1 (5 bases). CDR3 region: CASATVGARNEQFF. The CDR3 nucleotides are TGTGCCAGCGCGACGGTTGGGGCGCGTAATGAGCAGTTCTTC.